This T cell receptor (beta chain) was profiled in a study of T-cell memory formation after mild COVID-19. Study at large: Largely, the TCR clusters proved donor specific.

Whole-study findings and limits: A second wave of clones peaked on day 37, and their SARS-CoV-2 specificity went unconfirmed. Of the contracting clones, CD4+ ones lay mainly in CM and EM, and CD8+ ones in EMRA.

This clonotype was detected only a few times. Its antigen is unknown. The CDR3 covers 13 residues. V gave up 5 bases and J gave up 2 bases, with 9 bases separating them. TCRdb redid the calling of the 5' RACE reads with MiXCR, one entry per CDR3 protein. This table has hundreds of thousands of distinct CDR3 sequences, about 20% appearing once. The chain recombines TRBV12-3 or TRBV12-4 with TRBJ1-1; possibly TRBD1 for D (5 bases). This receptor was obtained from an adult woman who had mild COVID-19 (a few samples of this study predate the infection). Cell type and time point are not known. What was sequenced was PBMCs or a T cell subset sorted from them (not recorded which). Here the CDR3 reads CASSGDGNTEAFF. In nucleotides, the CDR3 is TGTGCCAGCAGTGGGGACGGCAACACTGAAGCTTTCTTT.